The rows below give T cell receptor beta chains drawn from one sample of a study of blood T cells in healthy people across ages. TCRdb re-called the 5' RACE reads through MiXCR, storing one row per CDR3 protein. There are 600,000 to 1,000,000 distinct CDR3 sequences in the sample; roughly 64% occur only once, and over 20% lies in the top ten. Sequenced: blood. The origin of the receptors is a man aged 30-40 years in good health. The CDR3 runs from the conserved cysteine through the conserved F or W. The D gene is left open where the match is weak. Clone size is not always given. Where it is, it says once, few, many or a class for expanded clones.

size	D	J	V	CDR3	DNA
few	TRBD2	TRBJ2-7	TRBV5-1	CASGRDFDSYEQYF	TGCGCCAGCGGGAGGGATTTCGATTCCTACGAGCAGTACTTC
NA	TRBD2	TRBJ2-6	TRBV12-5	CASGYESFSAGGISGANVLTF	TGTGCTAGTGGTTATGAGTCCTTTAGCGCGGGGGGAATCTCTGGGGCCAACGTCCTGACTTTC
NA	TRBD2	TRBJ2-3	TRBV7-2	CASTPGGGDTQYF	TGTGCCAGCACCCCGGGGGGAGGAGATACGCAGTATTTT
NA	NA	TRBJ1-1	TRBV10-3	CAINPGGGLNTEAFF	TGTGCCATCAATCCGGGCGGGGGGCTGAACACTGAAGCTTTCTTT
few	NA	TRBJ2-5	TRBV7-8	CASSPAGGAGETQYF	TGTGCCAGCAGCCCTGCAGGGGGAGCGGGTGAGACCCAGTACTTC
few	NA	TRBJ2-1	TRBV4-1	CASSQEQSGNNGEQFF	TGCGCCAGCAGCCAAGAACAGTCCGGGAACAACGGTGAGCAGTTCTTC
NA	TRBD1	TRBJ1-2	TRBV20-1	CSAGAQGNLGYTF	TGCAGTGCTGGCGCACAGGGGAATTTAGGCTACACCTTC
many	NA	TRBJ2-1	TRBV20-1	CSARARGIYNEQFF	TGCAGTGCTAGGGCTCGGGGGATATACAATGAGCAGTTCTTC
few	NA	TRBJ1-6	TRBV7-9	CASSPPNEQGWIRSPLHF	TGTGCCAGCAGCCCCCCGAATGAACAGGGCTGGATCAGATCACCCCTCCACTTT
once	TRBD2	TRBJ2-7	TRBV27	CASSGLAAGVDEQYF	TGTGCCAGCAGCGGACTAGCGGCTGGGGTTGACGAGCAGTACTTC
NA	NA	TRBJ2-3	TRBV5-5	CASSFGITDTQYF	TGTGCCAGCAGCTTTGGGATCACAGATACGCAGTATTTT
NA	NA	TRBJ2-6	TRBV6-2/TRBV6-3	CASSILAEVSGANVLTF	TGTGCCAGCAGCATATTGGCGGAGGTCTCTGGGGCCAACGTCCTGACTTTC
NA	NA	TRBJ1-1	TRBV12-3/TRBV12-4	CASSSTLSTEAFF	TGTGCCAGCAGTTCTACCTTGAGCACTGAAGCTTTCTTT
NA	TRBD1	TRBJ1-2	TRBV13	CASSPTSGTADYGYTF	TGTGCCAGCAGCCCGACCTCGGGGACAGCTGATTACGGCTACACCTTC
once	NA	TRBJ2-3	TRBV7-2	CASSLVLTGTDTQYF	TGTGCCAGCAGCTTAGTCCTAACTGGGACAGATACGCAGTATTTT
few	NA	TRBJ2-1	TRBV29-1	CSVAGPSGYNEQFF	TGCAGCGTTGCTGGGCCCTCGGGCTACAATGAGCAGTTCTTC
NA	NA	TRBJ1-6	TRBV20-1	CSAQLPHTENSPLHF	TGCAGTGCCCAACTCCCCCATACCGAAAATTCACCCCTCCACTTT
NA	TRBD1	TRBJ1-2	TRBV6-6	CASSSGQPSYGYTF	TGTGCCAGCAGTTCGGGACAGCCCTCTTATGGCTACACCTTC
NA	TRBD2	TRBJ2-1	TRBV5-1	CASSLGRAGGANEQFF	TGCGCCAGCAGCTTGGGTCGAGCGGGGGGAGCAAATGAGCAGTTCTTC
NA	NA	TRBJ1-1	TRBV7-2	CASATLWTEAFF	TGTGCCAGCGCCACCTTGTGGACTGAAGCTTTCTTT
once	NA	TRBJ2-3	TRBV12-3/TRBV12-4	CASSLASGPQDTQYF	TGTGCCAGCAGTTTAGCTAGCGGCCCCCAAGATACGCAGTATTTT
few	TRBD2	TRBJ2-1	TRBV4-3	CASRRSTSGRALDEQFF	TGCGCCAGCAGGCGAAGCACTAGCGGGAGGGCCCTCGATGAGCAGTTCTTC
few	NA	TRBJ2-7	TRBV7-2	CASSAGTPYEQYF	TGTGCCAGCAGTGCCGGGACCCCCTACGAGCAGTACTTC
NA	TRBD1	TRBJ2-7	TRBV5-1	CASSSGRGQDYEQYF	TGCGCCAGCAGCTCGGGACGGGGACAGGACTACGAGCAGTACTTC
NA	NA	TRBJ2-1	TRBV5-1	CASSLRTTGGSRYEQFF	TGCGCCAGCAGCTTACGAACTACGGGGGGCTCGAGATATGAGCAGTTCTTC
NA	TRBD2	TRBJ2-7	TRBV5-6	CASSGLAGVSEQYF	TGTGCCAGCAGTGGACTAGCGGGAGTATCTGAGCAGTACTTC
many	TRBD2	TRBJ2-5	TRBV4-2	CASSPGLAEETQYF	TGCGCCAGCAGCCCGGGACTAGCGGAAGAGACCCAGTACTTC
NA	TRBD1	TRBJ2-3	TRBV20-1	CSVQGAGTDTQYF	TGCAGTGTACAGGGGGCTGGCACAGATACGCAGTATTTT
NA	TRBD2	TRBJ2-5	TRBV28	CASSAPSGRSDEETQYF	TGTGCCAGCAGTGCCCCTAGCGGGCGATCGGATGAAGAGACCCAGTACTTC
NA	TRBD2	TRBJ2-1	TRBV20-1	CSASGSGLVNEQFF	TGCAGTGCTAGTGGGTCGGGACTAGTCAATGAGCAGTTCTTC
NA	NA	TRBJ1-4	TRBV5-1	CASSDRLNEKLFF	TGCGCCAGCTCGGACAGACTAAATGAAAAACTGTTTTTT
NA	NA	TRBJ2-5	TRBV10-2	CAGSASFPETQYF	TGCGCCGGCAGTGCGTCATTCCCCGAGACCCAGTACTTC
many	NA	TRBJ2-1	TRBV3-1	CASSAGLSSYNEQFF	TGTGCCAGCAGCGCGGGACTCAGCTCCTACAATGAGCAGTTCTTC
NA	NA	TRBJ2-7	TRBV20-1	CSAEGGPNTYEQYF	TGCAGTGCTGAGGGGGGGCCCAATACCTACGAGCAGTACTTC
NA	NA	TRBJ1-2	TRBV7-9	CASSSRNADYGYTF	TGTGCCAGCAGCTCTCGAAATGCGGATTATGGCTACACCTTC
NA	NA	TRBJ2-5	TRBV29-1	CSVEYSGFEEETQYF	TGCAGCGTAGAATATTCAGGGTTCGAAGAAGAGACCCAGTACTTC
few	NA	TRBJ2-7	TRBV5-1	CASSLETGGNEQYF	TGCGCCAGCAGCTTGGAAACAGGAGGTAACGAGCAGTACTTC
few	NA	TRBJ2-3	TRBV29-1	CSVEDRMGWGGIDTQYF	TGCAGCGTTGAAGACCGGATGGGATGGGGTGGTATAGATACGCAGTATTTT
NA	NA	TRBJ2-7	TRBV5-6	CASSGRAIPTYEQYF	TGTGCCAGCAGCGGGCGGGCTATACCTACCTACGAGCAGTACTTC
NA	TRBD1	TRBJ2-7	TRBV10-3	CAISAADRATYEQYF	TGTGCCATCAGTGCTGCGGACAGGGCCACCTACGAGCAGTACTTC
NA	TRBD1	TRBJ2-7	TRBV10-3	CAITQDRAHIEQYF	TGTGCCATCACTCAGGACAGGGCTCACATCGAGCAGTACTTC
NA	NA	TRBJ2-3	TRBV11-2	CASSFTYGYTDTQYF	TGTGCCAGCAGCTTTACGTACGGGTACACAGATACGCAGTATTTT
many	NA	TRBJ2-5	TRBV10-3	CAISEPYADGSQETQYF	TGTGCCATCAGTGAGCCCTACGCGGACGGAAGCCAAGAGACCCAGTACTTC
NA	TRBD2	TRBJ2-1	TRBV6-6	CASSQFGGVGGEQFF	TGTGCCAGCAGCCAATTCGGGGGGGTAGGCGGTGAGCAGTTCTTC
many	NA	TRBJ2-5	TRBV20-1	CSAREGGGETQYF	TGCAGTGCTAGAGAAGGAGGTGGAGAGACCCAGTACTTC
NA	TRBD1	TRBJ2-7	TRBV20-1	CSARVLGQGAYEQYF	TGCAGTGCTAGAGTCCTAGGACAGGGCGCCTACGAGCAGTACTTC
NA	NA	TRBJ1-6	TRBV5-1	CASSSQPGTGGSPLHF	TGCGCCAGCAGCTCCCAACCGGGAACGGGGGGTTCACCCCTCCACTTT
NA	NA	TRBJ1-6	TRBV9	CASRTGLYNSPLHF	TGTGCCAGCAGGACAGGTTTATATAATTCACCCCTCCACTTT
NA	TRBD1	TRBJ2-5	TRBV2	CASSKSEDRVKVETQYF	TGTGCCAGCAGCAAATCCGAGGACAGGGTGAAGGTAGAGACCCAGTACTTC
few	NA	TRBJ2-1	TRBV5-1	CASSLRQEAYNEQFF	TGCGCCAGCAGCTTGAGACAGGAAGCCTACAATGAGCAGTTCTTC
once	TRBD1	TRBJ2-3	TRBV24-1	CATRGQVIDTQYF	TGTGCCACCAGGGGACAGGTAATAGATACGCAGTATTTT
NA	NA	TRBJ1-1	TRBV7-9	CASSPTGGLSAEAFF	TGTGCCAGCAGCCCCACTGGTGGGTTGAGTGCTGAAGCTTTCTTT
many	NA	TRBJ2-2	TRBV6-5	CASRHLRVIVSGELFF	TGTGCCAGCCGACACCTCAGGGTGATAGTATCCGGGGAGCTGTTTTTT